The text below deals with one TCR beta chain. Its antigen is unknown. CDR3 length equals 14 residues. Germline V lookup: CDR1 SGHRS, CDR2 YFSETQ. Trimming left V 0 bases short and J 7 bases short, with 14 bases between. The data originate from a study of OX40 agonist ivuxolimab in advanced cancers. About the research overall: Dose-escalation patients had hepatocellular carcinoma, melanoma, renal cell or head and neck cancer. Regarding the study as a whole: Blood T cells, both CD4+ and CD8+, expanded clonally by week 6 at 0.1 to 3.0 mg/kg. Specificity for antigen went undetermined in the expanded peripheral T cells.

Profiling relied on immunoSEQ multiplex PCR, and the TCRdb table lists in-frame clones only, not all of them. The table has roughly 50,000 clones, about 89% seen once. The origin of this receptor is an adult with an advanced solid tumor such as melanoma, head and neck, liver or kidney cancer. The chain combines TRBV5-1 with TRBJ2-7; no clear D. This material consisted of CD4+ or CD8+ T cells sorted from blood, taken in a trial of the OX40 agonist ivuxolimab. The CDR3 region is CASSLATYGAEQYF. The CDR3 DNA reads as TGCGCCAGCAGCTTGGCAACTTACGGAGCGGAGCAGTACTTC.